This record covers a single TCR beta chain. Its target antigen remains unknown. No per-base quality is available; no much larger clone lies one base away. The entry originates in a study of CD4 T cells in relation to SARS-CoV-2 and coronaviruses (dated by TCRdb to the early 2020s). Notes on the research overall: In the ViraFEST assay, PBMCs were cultured with antigen for 10 days, after which TCR beta CDR3s were sequenced to identify antigen-specific clonal expansions. Among the roughly 12 convalescent patients, 8 males and 4 females were included, and two of the subjects were Hispanic. Expansion assays from other donors in the study were sequenced with a different, Illumina-based TCR-beta assay. At the level of individual TCR clonotypes, the study evaluated whether memory CD4+ T cells crossreact between the spike proteins of SARS-CoV-2 and those of common cold coronaviruses. Across all 12 patients in the convalescent cohort, the median age was roughly 38 years, with a range of about 20 to 80 years. Samples from three pre-COVID donors and the naive versus memory experiments were sequenced with the Adaptive Biotechnologies TCR-sequencing kit; other data were Illumina-based. HLA restriction was mapped for shared crossreactive spike epitopes using patient-derived lymphoblastoid cell lines.

What the work shows at the level of the full study, not this receptor alone: Because the crossreactivity analysis focused on spike protein, crossreactivity against other viral proteins was not assessed. The study was limited by small numbers of patients and tested TCRs. Because no donor provided both pre-pandemic and post-infection samples, tracing the source of pre-existing responses was limited. Crossreactive clones showed significantly weaker SARS-CoV-2-driven expansion than monoreactive clones, consistent with antigenic imprinting. Naive versus memory sequencing indicated that memory recall responses, rather than primary responses primed during culture, are detected by the assay. Approximately 61% of donors had memory CD4+ clonotypes that crossrecognized SARS-CoV-2 and at least one common cold coronavirus spike.

The CDR3 runs 12 amino acids, cysteine and phenylalanine included. Only the CDR3 DNA is retained, 36 bases long and in frame from the first base. The trim is 5 bases for V and 7 bases for J, with a gap of 11 bases between the germline ends. The germline V gene supplies CDR1 SGHAT and CDR2 FQNNGV. To separate naive from memory CD4+ T cells, cryopreserved PBMCs first underwent CD4 enrichment and then EasySep naive CD4+ T cell enrichment. Sorted naive or memory CD4+ T cells (10^5) were grown at a 1:1 ratio with T cell-depleted PBMCs and CEF peptides for roughly ten days. In general, triplicate replicate wells were used for every peptide culture condition. PBMCs were isolated from leukapheresis product or whole blood by Ficoll-Paque PLUS gradient centrifugation. PBMCs were either cryopreserved at -140°C or used fresh in the expansion assay. The QIAamp Micro DNA Kit was used to extract genomic DNA from the CD4+ T cells.

DNA from CEF-cultured naive and memory CD4+ T cells underwent immunoSEQ TCR-beta sequencing at survey level. On the authors' methods: During preprocessing, nonproductive sequences were removed, along with CDR3s that did not begin with C, did not end with F or W, or were shorter than 7 amino acids. Antigen-specific clonotypes were called with the MANAFEST web app on the basis of expansion relative to the reference and to other culture wells. A clone counted as positive if significantly expanded in 2 of 3 replicate wells versus the reference culture at FDR below 0.05. To be called positive, a clone also had to show significant expansion compared with every other tandem well and an odds ratio greater than 5. Cultured and uncultured naive and memory CD4+ repertoires were searched for previously identified spike- and CEF-reactive CDR3s. CDR3 homology was measured as pairwise Levenshtein distance, computed with the stringdist R package after trimming three terminal residues from each end. Entries here come from immuneACCESS through TCRdb and include only in-frame sequences with V and J called. Some clones fail to appear in such tables; in the studies checked, an unresolved V gene covers under half of the shortfall, and the cause of the remainder is unknown. That table supplies the V and J calls and clone size; D and trimming were determined from the DNA. In all, the sample holds some 40,000 clones, and 77% of those were seen once. Of the sample, roughly 20% is held by the ten largest clones.

The receptor was derived from an adult with COVID-19. Sequenced material: memory CD4+ T cells from PBMCs, cultured in vitro. This specimen's cell subset or site label, per the study, means: memory (non-naive) CD4+ T cells. The rearrangement combines TRBV11-2 with TRBJ1-1; TRBD1 might be the D gene, on 6 matching bases. At the DNA level, the sequence is TGTGCCAGCAGCCTAACAGGGATTGAAGCTTTCTTT. Translated, this is CASSLTGIEAFF.